Following are 16 T cell receptor beta chains from one sample sequenced in a study of blood T cell repertoires in COVID-19. TCRdb's copy holds only in-frame clones and misses some; the assay was immunoSEQ multiplex PCR. The sample has about 88,000 clones, roughly nine tenths seen once. The sample taken for sequencing was peripheral blood. The receptors come from a man aged 55 to 70 with acute or convalescent COVID-19.

The chain joins TRBV27 to TRBJ2-7, with D perhaps matching TRBD2 (6 bases). The CDR3 runs 14 residues. The germline CDR1 and CDR2 sequences are MNHEY and SMNVEV (reference sequence). V was shortened by 4 bases and J by 2 bases, with 12 bases between the two germline ends. The CDR3 DNA follows: TGTGCCAGCAGTTGGCGGGGTTCCACCTACGAGCAGTACTTC. It is translated as CASSWRGSTYEQYF.

Only a few counts were recorded for this clone. V is TRBV21-1 and J is TRBJ1-2; TRBD1 is taken as the D call from the table, unchecked against the DNA. TRBV21-1 has pseudogene status. CDR3 length equals 17 residues. The CDR3 bases are TGTGCCAGCAGCACCCGATGCCAACCAGGGGGCGTCTATGGCTACACCTTC. Translation gives CASSTRCQPGGVYGYTF.

This clone was observed a handful of times. This chain uses TRBV27 with TRBJ2-7, with 7 bases aligning to TRBD2. Germline values: CDR1 MNHEY, CDR2 SMNVEV (reference sequence). The CDR3 is 14 amino acids. V dropped 5 bases and J dropped 2; count of bases not matched to a gene: 6. Here the CDR3 DNA reads TGTGCCAGCAGTCGGAGGCTAGCGGCCTACGAGCAGTACTTC. Amino acids: CASSRRLAAYEQYF.

This clone was detected a few times. For the CDR3, the DNA is TGTGCCAGCAGTTCACCGACAAGCGGGGACACCGGGGAGCTGTTTTTT. The encoded protein is CASSSPTSGDTGELFF. V and J are TRBV27 and TRBJ2-2; TRBD2 agrees at 7 bases. The CDR3 sequence is 16 residues long. Germline CDR1 is MNHEY and CDR2 is SMNVEV (reference sequence). Germline trimming cut 4 bases from V and 3 bases from J; bases unmatched to any gene: 8.

This clone was observed a single time. The V and J genes are TRBV5-1 and TRBJ1-1; D perhaps matches TRBD1 (6 bases). Germline-derived CDR1 and CDR2 are SGHRS and YFSETQ. CDR3 length: 16 amino acids. V was trimmed by 0 bases and J by 5 bases, leaving 17 bases between them. The CDR3 bases are TGCGCCAGCAGCTTGGACCCACAGGGTGGGTTTACTGAAGCTTTCTTT. It encodes CASSLDPQGGFTEAFF. The entire variable domain, with the rest obtained from reference TRBV5-1 and TRBJ1-1, is as follows: KAGVTQTPRYLIKTRGQQVTLSCSPISGHRSVSWYQQTPGQGLQFLFEYFSETQRNKGNFPGRFSGRQFSNSRSEMNVSTLELGDSALYLCASSLDPQGGFTEAFFGQGTRLTVV.

V gene TRBV23-1 combines with J gene TRBJ2-1; 8 bases agree with TRBD2. TRBV23-1 counts as an open reading frame of uncertain function. The length of the CDR3 is 16 residues. The ends lost 0 bases at V and 5 bases at J; junction bases unmatched: 6. This chain's CDR3 is CASSQSRSGRHNEQFF. CDR3 in DNA: TGCGCCAGCAGTCAATCAAGGAGCGGGAGACACAATGAGCAGTTCTTC.

This chain links TRBV5-1 with TRBJ2-3; D ambiguous. This CDR3 comprises 13 residues. Between the trimmed V and J ends, which lost 0 bases and 5 bases, there was a span of 7 bases. Germline V gives CDR1 SGHRS, CDR2 YFSETQ. CDR3 protein: CASSLAGEDTQYF. In DNA, the CDR3 is TGCGCCAGCAGCTTGGCCGGTGAAGATACGCAGTATTTT.

V and J are TRBV23-1 and TRBJ2-1, with 8 positions matching TRBD2. TRBV23-1 is an ORF for which the function is uncertain. Losses at the gene ends were 0 bases for V and 1 base for J; bases not matched to a gene: 5. The CDR3 spans 17 residues. The DNA for the CDR3 is TGCGCCAGCAGTCAATCAACCAGCGGGAGTTCCTACAATGAGCAGTTCTTC. Protein sequence: CASSQSTSGSSYNEQFF.

This chain links TRBV19 with TRBJ2-7; a possible D gene is TRBD1 (6 bases). Trimming removed 4 bases at V and 1 base at J, with 14 bases between. CDR3 length: 15 residues. Per germline, CDR1 LNHDA and CDR2 SQIVND (reference sequence). The DNA of the CDR3 is TGTGCCAGTAGTACCAAGACAGGTTTTTCCTACGAGCAGTACTTC. Its translation is CASSTKTGFSYEQYF. Combining the CDR3 with reference TRBV19 and TRBJ2-7 gives the whole variable domain DGGITQSPKYLFRKEGQNVTLSCEQNLNHDAMYWYRQDPGQGLRLIYYSQIVNDFQKGDIAEGYSVSREKKESFPLTVTSAQKNPTAFYLCASSTKTGFSYEQYFGPGTRLTVT.

This clone came up once. The genes are TRBV11-2 and TRBJ2-1; 13 bases are a match to TRBD2. The CDR3 runs 16 residues. V shed 1 base, J shed 9 bases, and the junction held 6 bases outside the gene matches. Germline V gives CDR1 SGHAT, CDR2 FQNNGV. The DNA for the CDR3 is TGTGCCAGCAGCTTAGCCTCACTAGCGGGAGGGAGTGAGCAGTTCTTC. Translated: CASSLASLAGGSEQFF.

The V and J genes are TRBV9 and TRBJ2-5, with 11 bases aligning to TRBD2. The germline CDR1 and CDR2 sequences are SGDLS and YYNGEE. The CDR3 has 14 amino acids. V shed 4 bases, J shed 5 bases, and the junction held 4 bases outside the gene matches. The CDR3, as DNA: TGTGCCAGCAGCTTAGCGGGAGGGCCTGAGACCCAGTACTTC. Amino acids: CASSLAGGPETQYF.

The J gene is TRBJ2-7, the V gene TRBV27, with 7 bases lining up with TRBD2. Germline CDR1 reads MNHEY; CDR2 reads SMNVEV (reference sequence). V trimming: 4 bases; J trimming: 2 bases; junction bases outside the gene matches: 8. The CDR3 runs 15 residues. This CDR3 reads CASSSRSREPYEQYF. The CDR3 DNA sequence: TGTGCCAGCAGTTCTCGGTCGCGGGAGCCCTACGAGCAGTACTTC.

Concerning this clone itself: Germline is not matched at one junction end, which may reflect a read error. This sequence joins TRBV29-1 and TRBJ2-5, with 8 bases that match TRBD1. The length of the CDR3 is 15 residues. Germline V lookup: CDR1 SQVTM, CDR2 ANQGSEA. The CDR3 protein is CSVEPTGGYQETQYF. The DNA for the CDR3 is TGCAGCGTTGAACCCACAGGGGGGTACCAGGAGACCCAGTACTTC.

The V call is TRBV6-6, the J call TRBJ2-5, with D unclear. Looked up from germline, CDR1 is MNHNY and CDR2 is SVGAGI (reference sequence). V lost 6 bases and J lost 5, with 4 bases in between. This CDR3 region has 10 residues. The chain's CDR3 is CASSGETQYF. CDR3 nucleotide sequence: TGTGCCAGCAGCGGGGAGACCCAGTACTTC.

The chain employs TRBV29-1 and TRBJ2-3; 7 positions agree with TRBD2. After removal of 3 bases from V and 1 base from J, the junction contained 7 bases not matched to a gene. Germline loops: CDR1 SQVTM, CDR2 ANQGSEA. The CDR3 is 15 amino acids. CDR3 DNA sequence: TGCAGCGTTGATAAGGCGGGGGACCGCACAGATACGCAGTATTTT. This codes for CSVDKAGDRTDTQYF.

The chain combines TRBV6-5 with TRBJ1-2; D unresolved. The germline V and J ends were trimmed by 2 bases and 0 bases, with 13 bases remaining between them. The CDR3 has 16 amino acids. Germline V CDR1 and CDR2: MNHEY, SVGAGI. As DNA, the CDR3 is TGTGCCAGCAGTTACGGCCCCCTTACCGCTAACTATGGCTACACCTTC. Amino acid sequence: CASSYGPLTANYGYTF.